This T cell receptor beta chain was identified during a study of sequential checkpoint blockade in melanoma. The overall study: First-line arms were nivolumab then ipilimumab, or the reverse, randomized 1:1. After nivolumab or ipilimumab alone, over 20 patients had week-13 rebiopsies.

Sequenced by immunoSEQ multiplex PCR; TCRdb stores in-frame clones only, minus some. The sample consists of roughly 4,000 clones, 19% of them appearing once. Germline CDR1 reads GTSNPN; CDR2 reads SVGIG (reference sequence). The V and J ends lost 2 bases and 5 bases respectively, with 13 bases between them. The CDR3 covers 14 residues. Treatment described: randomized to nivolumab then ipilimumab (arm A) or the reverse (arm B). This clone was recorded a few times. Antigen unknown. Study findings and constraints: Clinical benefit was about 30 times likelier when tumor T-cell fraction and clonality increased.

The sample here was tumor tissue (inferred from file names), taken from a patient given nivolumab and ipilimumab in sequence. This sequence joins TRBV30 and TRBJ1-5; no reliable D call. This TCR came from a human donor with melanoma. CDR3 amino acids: CAWSPPRGDQPQHF. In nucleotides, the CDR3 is TGTGCCTGGAGTCCCCCTCGGGGAGATCAGCCCCAGCATTTT.